This T cell receptor beta chain was captured in a study of spatial heterogeneity in lung cancer. Overall study results and limits: Counts of expanded alpha and beta TCRs within tumors tracked the tumor nonsynonymous mutation count.

This clonotype showed up just a few times. Antigen specificity is unknown. This CDR3 contains 13 residues. Per the germline V gene, CDR1 is DFQATT and CDR2 is SNEGSKA (reference sequence). Deletions cut 1 base from V and 6 bases from J, with 13 bases between. In the library, each TCR cDNA molecule bore its own unique molecular identifier. TCRdb processed the 5' RACE reads anew with MiXCR; each CDR3 protein has one entry. The sample yields nearly 15,000 distinct CDR3 sequences, less than 9.5% seen once. The time point: sample taken at primary tumor resection. The V gene is TRBV20-1, the J gene TRBJ2-7; D possibly corresponds to TRBD2 (6 bases). This TCR derives from a male donor with early-stage non-small cell lung cancer. The material was lung tumor tissue, obtained at surgery. The CDR3 reads CSARVRTGGEQYF. As DNA, the CDR3 is TGCAGTGCTAGAGTTCGGACCGGGGGCGAGCAGTACTTC.